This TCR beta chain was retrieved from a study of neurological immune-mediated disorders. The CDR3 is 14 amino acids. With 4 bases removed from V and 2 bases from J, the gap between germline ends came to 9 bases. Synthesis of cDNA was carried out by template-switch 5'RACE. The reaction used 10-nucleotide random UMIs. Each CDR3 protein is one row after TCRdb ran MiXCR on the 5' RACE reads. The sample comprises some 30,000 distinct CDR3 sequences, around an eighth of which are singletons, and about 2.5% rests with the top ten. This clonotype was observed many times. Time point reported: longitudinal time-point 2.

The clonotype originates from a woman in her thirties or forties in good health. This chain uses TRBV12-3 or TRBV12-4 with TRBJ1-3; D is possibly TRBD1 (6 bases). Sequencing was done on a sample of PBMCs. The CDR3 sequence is CASSSQGPGNTIYF. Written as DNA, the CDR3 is TGTGCCAGCAGTTCACAGGGACCTGGAAACACCATATATTTT.